This T cell receptor beta chain is drawn from a study of OX40 agonist ivuxolimab in advanced cancers. Germline V CDR1 and CDR2: MNHEY, SVGAGI. This CDR3 has 14 amino acids. Unmatched junction bases numbered 8, after V lost 6 bases and J lost 4 bases. The repertoire was sequenced with immunoSEQ multiplex PCR; TCRdb's copy has only in-frame clones and lacks some. The data hold 95,000 to 100,000 clones, with about four fifths observed a single time. This specimen was CD4+ or CD8+ T cells sorted from blood, taken in a trial of the OX40 agonist ivuxolimab. The source of this sequence is an adult with an advanced solid tumor such as melanoma, head and neck, liver or kidney cancer. The rearrangement uses TRBV6-5 and TRBJ2-7, with TRBD1 matching over 8 bases. The CDR3 region has the DNA TGTGCCAGCAGCCGACAGGGGACAAAATACGAGCAGTACTTC. This gives the protein CASSRQGTKYEQYF.